This TCR beta chain was sequenced during a study of lymphopenia after photon versus proton radiotherapy. The study, taken as a whole, reports: After lymphocyte nadir, photon-treated repertoires showed oligoclonal expansion, especially CD8+ Temra.

The CDR3 spans 14 residues. Germline CDR1 reads MNHNY; CDR2 reads SVGAGI (reference sequence). Trimming cost V 2 bases and J 1 base, with 6 bases left between them. Sequencing used immunoSEQ multiplex PCR; TCRdb keeps in-frame clones, though not all of them. In the table there are some 44,000 clones, around 81% of which are singletons. As concerns this clone: Its antigen is currently unknown.

This clonotype originated in a woman aged 70-85 years with pancreatic cancer. Specimen: peripheral blood, collected from a patient treated with proton-based radiotherapy. The V gene is TRBV6-6, the J gene TRBJ1-5; D is ambiguous. The chain's CDR3 is CASSYSRSNQPQHF. CDR3 coding DNA: TGTGCCAGCAGTTACAGCAGAAGCAATCAGCCCCAGCATTTT.